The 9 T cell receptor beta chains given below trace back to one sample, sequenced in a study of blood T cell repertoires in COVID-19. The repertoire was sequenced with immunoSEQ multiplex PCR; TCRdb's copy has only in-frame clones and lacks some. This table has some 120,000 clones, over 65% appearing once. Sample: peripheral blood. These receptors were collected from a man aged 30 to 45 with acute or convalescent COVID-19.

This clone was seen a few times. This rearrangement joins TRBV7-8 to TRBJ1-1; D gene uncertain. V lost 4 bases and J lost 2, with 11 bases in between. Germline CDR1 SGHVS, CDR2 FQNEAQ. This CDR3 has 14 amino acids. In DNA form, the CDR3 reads TGTGCCAGCAGCTATGGAGAATCAAACACTGAAGCTTTCTTT. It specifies CASSYGESNTEAFF.

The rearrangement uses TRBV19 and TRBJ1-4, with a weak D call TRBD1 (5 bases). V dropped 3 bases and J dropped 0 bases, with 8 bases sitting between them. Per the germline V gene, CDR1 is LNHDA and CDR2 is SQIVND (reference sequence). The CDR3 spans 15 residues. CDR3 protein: CASSMGTSTNEKLFF. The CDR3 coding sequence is TGTGCCAGTAGTATGGGGACTTCAACTAATGAAAAACTGTTTTTT.

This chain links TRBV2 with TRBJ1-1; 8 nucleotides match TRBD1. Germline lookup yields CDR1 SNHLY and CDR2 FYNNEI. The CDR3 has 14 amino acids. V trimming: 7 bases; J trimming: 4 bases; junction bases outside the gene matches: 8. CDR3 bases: TGTGCCAGCACCGGGACAGGATGGGGCACTGAAGCTTTCTTT. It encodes CASTGTGWGTEAFF. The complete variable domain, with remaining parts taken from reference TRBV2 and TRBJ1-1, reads EPEVTQTPSHQVTQMGQEVILRCVPISNHLYFYWYRQILGQKVEFLVSFYNNEISEKSEIFDDQFSVERPDGSNFTLKIRSTKLEDSAMYFCASTGTGWGTEAFFGQGTRLTVV.

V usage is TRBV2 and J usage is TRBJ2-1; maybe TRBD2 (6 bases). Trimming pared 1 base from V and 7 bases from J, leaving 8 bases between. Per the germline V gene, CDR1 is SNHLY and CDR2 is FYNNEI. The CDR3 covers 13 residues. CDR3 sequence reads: CASSEGGGNEQFF. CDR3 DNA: TGTGCCAGCAGTGAAGGTGGGGGGAATGAGCAGTTCTTC.

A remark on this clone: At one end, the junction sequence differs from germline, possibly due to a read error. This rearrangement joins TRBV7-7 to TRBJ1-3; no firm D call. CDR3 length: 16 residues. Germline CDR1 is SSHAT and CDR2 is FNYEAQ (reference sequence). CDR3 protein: CASSSGRSLSGNTIYF. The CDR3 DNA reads TGTGCTAGCAGCTCCGGGAGGTCTCTCTCTGGAAACACCATATATTTT. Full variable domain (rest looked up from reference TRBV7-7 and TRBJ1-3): GAGVSQSPRYKVTKRGQDVTLRCDPISSHATLYWYQQALGQGPEFLTYFNYEAQPDKSGLPSDRFSAERPEGSISTLTIQRTEQRDSAMYRCASSSGRSLSGNTIYFGEGSWLTVV.

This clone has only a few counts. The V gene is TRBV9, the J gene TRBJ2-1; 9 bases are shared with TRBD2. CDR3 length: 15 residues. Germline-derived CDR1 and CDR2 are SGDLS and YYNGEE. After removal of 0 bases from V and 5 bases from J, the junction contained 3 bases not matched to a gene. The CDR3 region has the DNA TGTGCCAGCAGCGTAGAGGCGGGAGGGAACAATGAGCAGTTCTTC. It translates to CASSVEAGGNNEQFF. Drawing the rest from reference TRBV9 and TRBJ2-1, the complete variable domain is DSGVTQTPKHLITATGQRVTLRCSPRSGDLSVYWYQQSLDQGLQFLIQYYNGEERAKGNILERFSAQQFPDLHSELNLSSLELGDSALYFCASSVEAGGNNEQFFGPGTRLTVL.

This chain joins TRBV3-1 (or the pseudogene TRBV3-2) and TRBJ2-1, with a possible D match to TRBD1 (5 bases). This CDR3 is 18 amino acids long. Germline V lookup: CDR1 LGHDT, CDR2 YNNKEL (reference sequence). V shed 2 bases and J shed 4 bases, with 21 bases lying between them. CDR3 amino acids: CASSQSVVGQGTYNEQFF. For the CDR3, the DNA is TGTGCCAGCAGCCAAAGTGTGGTGGGTCAGGGAACATACAATGAGCAGTTCTTC.

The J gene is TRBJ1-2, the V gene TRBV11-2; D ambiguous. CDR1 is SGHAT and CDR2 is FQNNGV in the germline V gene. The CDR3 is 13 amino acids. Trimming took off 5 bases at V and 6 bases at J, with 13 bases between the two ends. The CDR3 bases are TGTGCCAGCAGCCCCGGCGGGGTAAATGGCTACACCTTC. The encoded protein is CASSPGGVNGYTF.

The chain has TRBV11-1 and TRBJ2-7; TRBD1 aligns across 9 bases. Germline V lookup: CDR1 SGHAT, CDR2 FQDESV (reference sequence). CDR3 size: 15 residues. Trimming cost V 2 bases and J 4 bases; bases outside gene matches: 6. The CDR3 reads CASSLLGTGSYEQYF. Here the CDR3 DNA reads TGTGCCAGCAGCTTATTGGGGACAGGGTCGTACGAGCAGTACTTC.